This TCR beta chain was found in a study of shared clonotypes between healthy human individuals. The table came from immunoSEQ multiplex PCR; TCRdb's copy has only in-frame clones and leaves some out. The sample shows around 2,000,000 clones, 85% to 95% of them seen only once. V was clipped by 2 bases and J by 7 bases; unmatched bases: 7. Germline V CDR1 and CDR2: MNHEY, SMNVEV (reference sequence). This CDR3 has 16 amino acids. Cells designated naive CD8 were CD45RO-negative and were positively selected for CCR7, with terminally differentiated effector memory CD45RA+ cells excluded. The sample consisted of naive CD8+ T cells sorted from blood. This clonotype was obtained from a man aged 18 to 29 in good health. This chain connects TRBV27 to TRBJ2-2, with TRBD1 identical over 10 bases. This CDR3 is CASSLGGQGMHGELFF. The CDR3 region has the DNA TGTGCCAGCAGTTTAGGGGGACAGGGGATGCACGGGGAGCTGTTTTTT.